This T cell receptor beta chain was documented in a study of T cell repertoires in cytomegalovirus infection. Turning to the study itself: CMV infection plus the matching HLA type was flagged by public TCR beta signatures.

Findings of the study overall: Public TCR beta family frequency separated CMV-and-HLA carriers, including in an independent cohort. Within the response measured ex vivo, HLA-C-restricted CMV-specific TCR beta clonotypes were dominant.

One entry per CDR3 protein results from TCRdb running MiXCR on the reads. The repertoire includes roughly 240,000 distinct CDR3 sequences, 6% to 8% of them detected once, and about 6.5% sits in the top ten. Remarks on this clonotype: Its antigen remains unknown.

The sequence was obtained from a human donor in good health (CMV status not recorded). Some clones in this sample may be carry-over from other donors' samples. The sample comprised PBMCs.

CDR3 DNA: TGTGCCAGTAGTGTACCGGGACAAAAACCCCTGAGCACTGAAGCTTTCTTT. Residues: CASSVPGQKPLSTEAFF. The rearrangement links TRBV19 to TRBJ1-1, with D possibly being TRBD1 (6 bases). Trimming pared 5 bases from V and 4 bases from J, leaving 23 bases between. Per the germline V gene, CDR1 is LNHDA and CDR2 is SQIVND (reference sequence). CDR3 length equals 17 residues.